The rows below give T cell receptor beta chains drawn from one sample of a study of identical twins. In TCRdb, the 5' RACE reads were re-called with MiXCR into one record per CDR3 protein. Seen here are approximately 190,000 distinct CDR3 sequences, about 16% observed once, and the top ten hold 40%. These same records also appear under a second study, on T cells expressing NK-cell markers.

Material for sequencing was CD8+ T cells sorted from blood. The receptors originated from a woman between 18 and 29 years old in good health. CDR3s include the opening cysteine and the closing phenylalanine or tryptophan. The order of the fields is CDR3 DNA, CDR3 protein, clone size, D gene, V gene, J gene. The D gene is left open where the match is weak. Only some rows state a clone size, as once, few, many or a class for expanded clones.

TGTGCCAGCAGCTTTGGTCAACTCAAGACCCAGTACTTC	CASSFGQLKTQYF	many	-	TRBV7-7	TRBJ2-5
TGTGCCATCACGGGGGGGGGTAACGAGCAGTACTTC	CAITGGGNEQYF	few	TRBD2	TRBV10-3	TRBJ2-7
TGCAGCGTTGACCGGGGGCAGGCTTTCTTT	CSVDRGQAFF	-	-	TRBV29-1	TRBJ1-1
TGTGCCAGCAGCTTTGGGACAGGGGCGGGCGAGCAGTACTTC	CASSFGTGAGEQYF	few	TRBD1	TRBV5-6	TRBJ2-7
TGCAGCGTTGAAGAAGGGGCGATAGGTCGGGACAGGGGGCCCAGTGGCTACACCTTC	CSVEEGAIGRDRGPSGYTF	-	TRBD1	TRBV29-1	TRBJ1-2
TGCAGCGTAGACTGGACAGGGTCGGATGAAGCTTTCTTT	CSVDWTGSDEAFF	few	TRBD1	TRBV29-1	TRBJ1-1
TGTGCCAGCAGTTTGCTAGCTAGGAATACGCAGTATTTT	CASSLLARNTQYF	many	-	TRBV12-3/TRBV12-4	TRBJ2-3
TGTGCCATCACCTACCGAGGGGTTAGCTATGGCTACACCTTC	CAITYRGVSYGYTF	-	-	TRBV6-5	TRBJ1-2
TGTGCCAGCAGTGAAGGGCTTATGGACATTCAGTACTTC	CASSEGLMDIQYF	-	-	TRBV6-1	TRBJ2-4
TGTGCCAGCAGTTGGTCGGGACAGCCCCAGCATTTT	CASSWSGQPQHF	-	-	TRBV12-3/TRBV12-4	TRBJ1-5
TGCAGCGTTGGACAGGTGCGTCCTGAAGCTTTCTTT	CSVGQVRPEAFF	few	-	TRBV29-1	TRBJ1-1
TGTGCCAGCAGCTTAGCGGTGGAGGCAGGCCAGCCCCAGCATTTT	CASSLAVEAGQPQHF	-	-	TRBV7-8	TRBJ1-5
TGTGCCAGCAGCCCCTCAGGGTCTAGCGGGGGGTACAATGAGCAGTTCTTC	CASSPSGSSGGYNEQFF	few	TRBD2	TRBV7-2	TRBJ2-1
TGTGCCAGCAGTTTAACGCAGGGGAGGAACTATGGCTACACCTTC	CASSLTQGRNYGYTF	many	-	TRBV12-3/TRBV12-4	TRBJ1-2
TGTGCCAGCAGCCTGGACGACAGAATTTACTATGGCTACACCTTC	CASSLDDRIYYGYTF	-	-	TRBV7-9	TRBJ1-2